The rows below give T cell receptor beta chains drawn from one sample of a study of blood T cells in healthy people across ages. TCRdb redid the calling of the 5' RACE reads with MiXCR, one entry per CDR3 protein. The sample includes under 850,000 distinct CDR3 sequences, under 40% of them seen just once. Sequenced: blood. The receptors shown here come from a man aged 18 to 29 in good health. CDR3s include the opening cysteine and the closing phenylalanine or tryptophan. The D gene is left open where the match is weak. Clone size, where shown, is once, few, many, or a class for clones that have expanded.

d_call	clone_size	v_call	j_call	cdr3_nt	cdr3_aa
.	.	TRBV12-3/TRBV12-4	TRBJ2-5	TGTGCCAGCGGAGGTGCAGGGGCTGAGACCCAGTACTTC	CASGGAGAETQYF
TRBD1	.	TRBV20-1	TRBJ1-2	TGCAGTGCTCACATCCGGGACAGGGGGATAAGCAACTATGGCTACACCTTC	CSAHIRDRGISNYGYTF
.	.	TRBV7-6	TRBJ1-1	TGTGCCAGCAGCTCACGGGACGCCGGGGGGTACACTGAAGCTTTCTTT	CASSSRDAGGYTEAFF
TRBD2	.	TRBV2	TRBJ2-2	TGTGCCACCCTTTGGACTAGCGGGGGTTCGAACACCGGGGAGCTGTTTTTT	CATLWTSGGSNTGELFF
TRBD1	few	TRBV25-1	TRBJ1-2	TGTGCCAGCAGTCCCCGGACAGGGCTCTATGGCTACACCTTC	CASSPRTGLYGYTF
.	many	TRBV7-2	TRBJ2-7	TGTGCCAGCAGCGTTTTCAGACATTACGAGCAGTACTTC	CASSVFRHYEQYF
.	.	TRBV12-3/TRBV12-4	TRBJ2-7	TGTGCCAGCAGGCTAGAGTTCTCCGACAATGAGCAGTACTTC	CASRLEFSDNEQYF
.	few	TRBV9	TRBJ2-7	TGTGCCAGCAGCCGTGGAAGGGGGGAGCAGTACTTC	CASSRGRGEQYF
.	.	TRBV7-8	TRBJ2-3	TGTGCCAGCAGCTTAGCGCGAGTCACAGATACGCAGTATTTT	CASSLARVTDTQYF
.	.	TRBV28	TRBJ2-7	TGTGCCAGCAGTTTGGGTATGCCCTACGAGCAGTACTTC	CASSLGMPYEQYF
.	.	TRBV30	TRBJ2-1	TGTGCCTGGAGTGTACTAGGGGGGGCCGGAGATGAGCAGTTCTTC	CAWSVLGGAGDEQFF
.	many	TRBV3-1	TRBJ1-5	TGTGCCAGCAGCCAGGGTAGCAATCAGCCCCAGCATTTT	CASSQGSNQPQHF
TRBD2	few	TRBV25-1	TRBJ2-3	TGTGCCAGCAGTGAATATGGGGGGGGGATGGATACGCAGTATTTT	CASSEYGGGMDTQYF
.	.	TRBV12-3/TRBV12-4	TRBJ1-4	TGTGCCAGCACCGTCACTAATGAAAAACTGTTTTTT	CASTVTNEKLFF
.	few	TRBV18	TRBJ2-5	TGTGCCAGCTCACCACCGGGAGTACAAGAGACCCAGTACTTC	CASSPPGVQETQYF
.	.	TRBV5-8	TRBJ2-1	TGTGCCAGCAGCATAGTAACAGGGTCGTTAAGCTCCTACAATGAGCAGTTCTTC	CASSIVTGSLSSYNEQFF
.	.	TRBV7-9	TRBJ1-2	TGTGCCAGCAGCCCACCCCTTGATCCAGGGACCTATGGCTACACCTTC	CASSPPLDPGTYGYTF
TRBD1	many	TRBV12-3/TRBV12-4	TRBJ1-1	TGTGCCAGCAGTTCGGGACAGTTAAACACTGAAGCTTTCTTT	CASSSGQLNTEAFF
.	.	TRBV29-1	TRBJ2-2	TGCAGCGTTGAAGATCTGGGGGGCACCGGGGAGCTGTTTTTT	CSVEDLGGTGELFF
.	many	TRBV7-2	TRBJ2-1	TGTGCCAGCAGCCTTATTCGGGGGAGCTCCTACAATGAGCAGTTCTTC	CASSLIRGSSYNEQFF
.	few	TRBV29-1	TRBJ1-1	TGCAGCATGCGGTTGGGCCAAGAAGCTTTCTTT	CSMRLGQEAFF
TRBD1	few	TRBV29-1	TRBJ1-2	TGCAGCGTCGACAGAGGGGGCCGTGGCTACACCTTC	CSVDRGGRGYTF
.	.	TRBV7-8	TRBJ2-5	TGTGCCAGCAGCTTCTCCAACTTCAATGAGCAGTACTTC	CASSFSNFNEQYF
TRBD1	.	TRBV5-1	TRBJ1-1	TGCGCCAGCAGCTTGTCGACAGGGGGACTGGCTGAAGCTTTCTTT	CASSLSTGGLAEAFF
.	.	TRBV12-3/TRBV12-4	TRBJ2-5	TGTGCCAGCAGTTTAAGGGGGTACCAAGAGACCCAGTACTTC	CASSLRGYQETQYF
.	few	TRBV29-1	TRBJ1-2	TGCAGCGTTGATTGGCCTTCTAACTATGGCTACACCTTC	CSVDWPSNYGYTF
.	.	TRBV11-1	TRBJ2-7	TGTGCCAGCAGCTTCCGGGGCTGGAGGAACGAGCAGTACTTC	CASSFRGWRNEQYF
.	few	TRBV2	TRBJ2-7	TGTGCCAGCAGTAACCCGGGCCACGGAGGGCCCTACGAGCAGTACTTC	CASSNPGHGGPYEQYF
.	.	TRBV10-3	TRBJ1-2	TGTGCCATTGGACAGATCGGGAACTATGGCTACACCTTC	CAIGQIGNYGYTF
TRBD1	.	TRBV20-1	TRBJ1-2	TGCAGTGCTAGGGAGACAGGGGGGCACTACGGCTACACCTTC	CSARETGGHYGYTF
.	.	TRBV2	TRBJ2-7	TGTGCCAGCAGTGGAGGGGGGACAGACTACGAGCAGTACTTC	CASSGGGTDYEQYF